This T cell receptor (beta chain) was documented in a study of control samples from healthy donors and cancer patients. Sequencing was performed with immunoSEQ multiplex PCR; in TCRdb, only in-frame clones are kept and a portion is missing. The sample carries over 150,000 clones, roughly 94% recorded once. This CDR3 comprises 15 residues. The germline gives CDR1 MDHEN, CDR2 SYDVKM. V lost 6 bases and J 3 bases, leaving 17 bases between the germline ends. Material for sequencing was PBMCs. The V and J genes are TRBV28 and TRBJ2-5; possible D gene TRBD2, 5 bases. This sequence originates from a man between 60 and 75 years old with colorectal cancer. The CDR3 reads CASSAPVGVEETQYF. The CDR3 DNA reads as TGTGCCAGCAGCGCCCCAGTCGGGGTAGAAGAGACCCAGTACTTC.